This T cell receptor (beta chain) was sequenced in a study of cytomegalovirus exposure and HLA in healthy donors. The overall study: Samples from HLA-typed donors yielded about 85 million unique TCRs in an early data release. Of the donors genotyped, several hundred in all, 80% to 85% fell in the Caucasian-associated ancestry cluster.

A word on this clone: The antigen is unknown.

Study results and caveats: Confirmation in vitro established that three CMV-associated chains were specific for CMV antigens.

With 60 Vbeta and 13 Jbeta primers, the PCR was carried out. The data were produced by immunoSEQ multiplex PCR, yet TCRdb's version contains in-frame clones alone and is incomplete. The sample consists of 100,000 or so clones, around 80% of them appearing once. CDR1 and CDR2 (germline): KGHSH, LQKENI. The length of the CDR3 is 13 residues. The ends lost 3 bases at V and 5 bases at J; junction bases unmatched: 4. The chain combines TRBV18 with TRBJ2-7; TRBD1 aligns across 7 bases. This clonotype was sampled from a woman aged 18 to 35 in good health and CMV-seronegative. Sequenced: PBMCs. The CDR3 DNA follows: TGTGCCAGCTCACCGGGACAGCTCGACGAGCAGTACTTC. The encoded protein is CASSPGQLDEQYF.